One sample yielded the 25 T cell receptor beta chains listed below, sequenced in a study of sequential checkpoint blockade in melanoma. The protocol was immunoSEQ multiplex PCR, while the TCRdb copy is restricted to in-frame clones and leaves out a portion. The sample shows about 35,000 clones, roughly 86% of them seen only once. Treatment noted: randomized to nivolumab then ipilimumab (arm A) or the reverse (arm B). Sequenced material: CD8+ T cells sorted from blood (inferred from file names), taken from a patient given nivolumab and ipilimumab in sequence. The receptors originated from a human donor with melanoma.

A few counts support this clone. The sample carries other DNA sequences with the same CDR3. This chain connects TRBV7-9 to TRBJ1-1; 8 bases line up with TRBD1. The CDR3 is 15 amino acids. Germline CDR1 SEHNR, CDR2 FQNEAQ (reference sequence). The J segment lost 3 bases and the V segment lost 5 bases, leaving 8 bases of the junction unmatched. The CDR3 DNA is TGTGCCAGCAGCGCCGGACAGGGAGGGGACACTGAAGCTTTCTTT. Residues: CASSAGQGGDTEAFF. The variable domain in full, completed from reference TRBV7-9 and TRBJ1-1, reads DTGVSQNPRHKITKRGQNVTFRCDPISEHNRLYWYRQTLGQGPEFLTYFQNEAQLEKSRLLSDRFSAERPKGSFSTLEIQRTEQGDSAMYLCASSAGQGGDTEAFFGQGTRLTVV.

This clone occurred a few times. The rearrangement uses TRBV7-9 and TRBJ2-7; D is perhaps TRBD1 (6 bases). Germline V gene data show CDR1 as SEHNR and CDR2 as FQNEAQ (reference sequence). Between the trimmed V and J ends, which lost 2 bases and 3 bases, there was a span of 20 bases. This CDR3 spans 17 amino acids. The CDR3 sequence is CASSLLTGPSSIYEQYF. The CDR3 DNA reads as TGTGCCAGCAGCTTACTCACAGGGCCCTCTTCTATCTACGAGCAGTACTTC.

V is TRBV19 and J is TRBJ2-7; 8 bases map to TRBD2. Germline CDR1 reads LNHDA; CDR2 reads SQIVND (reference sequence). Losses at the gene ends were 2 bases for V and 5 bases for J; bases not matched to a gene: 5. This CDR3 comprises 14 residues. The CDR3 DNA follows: TGTGCCAGTAGTATAAGAGCGGGAGTCGACGAGCAGTACTTC. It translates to CASSIRAGVDEQYF.

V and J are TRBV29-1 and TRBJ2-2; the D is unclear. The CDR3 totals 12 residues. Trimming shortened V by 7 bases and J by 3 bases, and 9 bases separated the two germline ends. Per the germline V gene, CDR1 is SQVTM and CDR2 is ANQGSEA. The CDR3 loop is CSGAQHTGELFF. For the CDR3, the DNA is TGCAGCGGTGCACAACACACCGGGGAGCTGTTTTTT.

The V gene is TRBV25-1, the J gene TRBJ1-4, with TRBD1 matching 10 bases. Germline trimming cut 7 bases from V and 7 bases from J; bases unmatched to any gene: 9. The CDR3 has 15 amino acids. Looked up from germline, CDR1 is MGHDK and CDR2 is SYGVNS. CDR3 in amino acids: CASTYLTGGLEKLFF. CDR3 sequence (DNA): TGTGCCAGCACATATTTGACAGGGGGCCTTGAAAAACTGTTTTTT.

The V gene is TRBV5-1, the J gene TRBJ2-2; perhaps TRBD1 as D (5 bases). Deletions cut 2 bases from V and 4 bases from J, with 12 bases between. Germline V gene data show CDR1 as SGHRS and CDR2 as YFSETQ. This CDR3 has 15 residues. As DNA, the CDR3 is TGCGCCAGCAGCTTTGGCCTGGGGCGCACCGGGGAGCTGTTTTTT. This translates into CASSFGLGRTGELFF.

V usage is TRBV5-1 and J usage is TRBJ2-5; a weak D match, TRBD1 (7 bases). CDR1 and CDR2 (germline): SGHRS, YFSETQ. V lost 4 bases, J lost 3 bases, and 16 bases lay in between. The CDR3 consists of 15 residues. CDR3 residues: CASSRWTGGKETQYF. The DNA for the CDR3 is TGCGCCAGCAGCAGATGGACAGGAGGGAAAGAGACCCAGTACTTC.

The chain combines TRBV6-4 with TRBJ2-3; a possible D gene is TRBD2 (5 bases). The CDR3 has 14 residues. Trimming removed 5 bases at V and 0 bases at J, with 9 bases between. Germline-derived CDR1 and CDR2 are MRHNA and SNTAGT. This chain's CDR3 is CASSRSGSTDTQYF. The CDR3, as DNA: TGTGCCAGCAGTCGGAGCGGTAGCACAGATACGCAGTATTTT.

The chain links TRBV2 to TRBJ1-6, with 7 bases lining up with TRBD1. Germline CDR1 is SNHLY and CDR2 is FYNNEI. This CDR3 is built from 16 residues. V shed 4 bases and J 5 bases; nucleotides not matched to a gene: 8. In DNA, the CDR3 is TGTGCCAGCAGTGGGGCTACCGGGACAGATAATTCACCCCTCCACTTT. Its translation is CASSGATGTDNSPLHF.

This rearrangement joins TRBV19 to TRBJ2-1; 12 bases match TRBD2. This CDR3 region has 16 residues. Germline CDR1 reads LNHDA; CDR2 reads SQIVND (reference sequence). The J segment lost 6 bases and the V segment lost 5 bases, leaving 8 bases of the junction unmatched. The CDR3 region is CASSPPTSGGINEQFF. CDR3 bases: TGTGCCAGTAGTCCCCCGACTAGCGGGGGAATCAATGAGCAGTTCTTC.

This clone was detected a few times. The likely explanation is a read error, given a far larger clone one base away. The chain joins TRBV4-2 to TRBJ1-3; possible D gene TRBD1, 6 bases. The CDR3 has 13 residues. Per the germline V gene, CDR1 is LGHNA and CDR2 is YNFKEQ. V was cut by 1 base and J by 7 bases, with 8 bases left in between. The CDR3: CASSQGQGNTIYF. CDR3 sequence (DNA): TGTGCCAGCAGCCAAGGGCAGGGGAACACCATATATTTT.

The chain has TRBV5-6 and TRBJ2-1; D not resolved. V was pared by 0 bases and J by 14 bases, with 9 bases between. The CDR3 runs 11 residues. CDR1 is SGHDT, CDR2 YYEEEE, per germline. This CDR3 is CASSLAGDEFF. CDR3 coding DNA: TGTGCCAGCAGCTTGGCTGGAGACGAGTTCTTC.

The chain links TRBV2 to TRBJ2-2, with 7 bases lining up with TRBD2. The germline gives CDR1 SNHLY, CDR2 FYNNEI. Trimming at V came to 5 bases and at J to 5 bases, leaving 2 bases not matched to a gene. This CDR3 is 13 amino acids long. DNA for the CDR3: TGTGCCAGCAGTTGGACTAGGACCGGGGAGCTGTTTTTT. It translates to CASSWTRTGELFF.

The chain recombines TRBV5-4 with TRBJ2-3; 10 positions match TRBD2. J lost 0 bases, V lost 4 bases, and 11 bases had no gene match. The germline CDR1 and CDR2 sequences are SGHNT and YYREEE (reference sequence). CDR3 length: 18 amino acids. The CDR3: CASSKGLAELTSTDTQYF. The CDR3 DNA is TGTGCCAGCAGCAAAGGACTAGCGGAGCTCACTAGCACAGATACGCAGTATTTT.

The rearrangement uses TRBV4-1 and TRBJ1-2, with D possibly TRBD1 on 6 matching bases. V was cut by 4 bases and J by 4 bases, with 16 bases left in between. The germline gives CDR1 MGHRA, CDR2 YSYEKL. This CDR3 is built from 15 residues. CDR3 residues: CASSPGGGASYGYTF. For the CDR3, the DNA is TGCGCCAGCAGCCCCGGGGGGGGCGCGAGCTATGGCTACACCTTC.

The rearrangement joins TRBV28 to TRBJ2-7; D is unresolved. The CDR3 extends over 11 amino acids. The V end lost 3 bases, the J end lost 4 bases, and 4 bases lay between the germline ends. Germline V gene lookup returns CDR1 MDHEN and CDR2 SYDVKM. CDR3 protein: CASSFQYEQYF. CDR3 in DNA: TGTGCCAGCAGTTTTCAATACGAGCAGTACTTC.

The CDR3 here is CASSVGGGTNYEQYF. For the CDR3, the DNA is TGTGCCAGCAGCGTAGGAGGCGGGACTAACTACGAGCAGTACTTC. The gene calls are TRBV9 and TRBJ2-7; 7 bases align to TRBD2. J gave up 3 bases and V 0 bases, and 6 bases lay outside the gene matches. Germline V gene lookup returns CDR1 SGDLS and CDR2 YYNGEE. The CDR3 has 15 residues.

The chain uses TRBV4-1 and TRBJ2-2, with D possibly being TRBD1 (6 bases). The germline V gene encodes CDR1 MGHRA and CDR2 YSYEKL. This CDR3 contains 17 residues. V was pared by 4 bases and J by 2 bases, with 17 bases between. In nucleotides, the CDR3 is TGCGCCAGCAGCCGTTCCTCAGGGACAACTAACACCGGGGAGCTGTTTTTT. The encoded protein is CASSRSSGTTNTGELFF.

The chain's CDR3 is CASSFMGTDNSPLHF. CDR3 DNA: TGTGCCAGCAGTTTCATGGGGACAGATAATTCACCCCTCCACTTT. The chain recombines TRBV27 with TRBJ1-6, with 7 bases matching TRBD1. V lost 3 bases to trimming and J lost 5 bases; unmatched junction nucleotides: 4. CDR3 size: 15 residues. CDR1 and CDR2 (germline): MNHEY, SMNVEV (reference sequence).

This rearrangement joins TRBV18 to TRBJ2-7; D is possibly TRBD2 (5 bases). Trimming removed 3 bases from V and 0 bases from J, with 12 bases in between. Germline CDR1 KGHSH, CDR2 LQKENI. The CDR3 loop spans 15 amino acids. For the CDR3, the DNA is TGTGCCAGCTCACCGAGCGGACCGCACTCCTACGAGCAGTACTTC. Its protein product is CASSPSGPHSYEQYF.

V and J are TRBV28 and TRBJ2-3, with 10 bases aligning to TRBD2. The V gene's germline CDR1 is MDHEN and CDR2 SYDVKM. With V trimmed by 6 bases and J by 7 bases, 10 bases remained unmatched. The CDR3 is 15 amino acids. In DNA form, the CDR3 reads TGTGCCAGCAGCTTAGCGGGAGGATTAGCAAATACGCAGTATTTT. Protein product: CASSLAGGLANTQYF.

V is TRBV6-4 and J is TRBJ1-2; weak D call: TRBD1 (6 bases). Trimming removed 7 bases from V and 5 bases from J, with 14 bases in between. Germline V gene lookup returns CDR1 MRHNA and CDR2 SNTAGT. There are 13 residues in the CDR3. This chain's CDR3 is CASNGGEGYGYTF. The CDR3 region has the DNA TGTGCCAGCAATGGGGGCGAGGGGTATGGCTACACCTTC.

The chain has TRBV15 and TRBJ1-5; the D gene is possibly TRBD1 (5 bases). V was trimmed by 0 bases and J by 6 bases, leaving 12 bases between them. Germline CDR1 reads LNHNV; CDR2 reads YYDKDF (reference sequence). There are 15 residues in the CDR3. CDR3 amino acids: CATSRDHGGTQPQHF. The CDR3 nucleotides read TGTGCCACCAGCAGAGATCACGGAGGGACTCAGCCCCAGCATTTT. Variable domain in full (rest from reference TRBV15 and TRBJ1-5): DAMVIQNPRYQVTQFGKPVTLSCSQTLNHNVMYWYQQKSSQAPKLLFHYYDKDFNNEADTPDNFQSRRPNTSFCFLDIRSPGLGDTAMYLCATSRDHGGTQPQHFGDGTRLSIL.

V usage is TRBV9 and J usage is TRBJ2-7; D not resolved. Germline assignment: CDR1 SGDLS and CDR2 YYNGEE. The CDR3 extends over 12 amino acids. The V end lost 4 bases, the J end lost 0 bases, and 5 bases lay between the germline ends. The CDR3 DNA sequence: TGTGCCAGCAGCCCAAACTCCTACGAGCAGTACTTC. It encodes CASSPNSYEQYF.

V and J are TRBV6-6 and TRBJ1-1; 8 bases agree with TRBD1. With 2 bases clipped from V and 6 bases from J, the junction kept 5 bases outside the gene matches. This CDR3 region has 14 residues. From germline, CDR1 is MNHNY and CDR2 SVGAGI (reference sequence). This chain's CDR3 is CASSYGQGAPEAFF. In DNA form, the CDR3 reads TGTGCCAGCAGTTACGGGCAGGGGGCCCCTGAAGCTTTCTTT.